This TCR beta chain was recorded in a study of CD8+ T cells in alopecia areata. Whole-study context: Each day, treated patients took oral tofacitinib twice, at 5 to 10 mg per dose. Dosing with tofacitinib proceeded for 6 to 18 months, followed by 6 months off drug. Study-wide results and limits: Uncertainty about whether baseline CD8+ expansion is linked to response remains, with one nonresponder.

Sequencing templates came from extracted RNA that was reverse transcribed into cDNA. Repertoires were generated with immunoSEQ multiplex PCR, while TCRdb's copy carries only in-frame clones and drops some. The top ten hold roughly 2.8% of the sample, which has more than 200,000 clones, 40% to 55% seen once. A word on this clone: As yet, its antigen is unknown.

Treatment in this sample: oral pan-JAK inhibitor, 5-10 mg twice daily. PBMCs were stained for CD3, CD4 and CD8, and CD4+ and CD8+ T cells were sorted. From germline, CDR1 is LNHNV and CDR2 YYDKDF (reference sequence). The V and J ends lost 0 bases and 5 bases respectively, with 10 bases between them. The CDR3 covers 14 residues. The gene calls are TRBV15 and TRBJ2-5; TRBD1 is a possible D gene (6 bases). This clonotype was sampled from a human donor with alopecia areata. Sequenced material: CD4+ T cells sorted from blood, taken at approximately week 36, from a patient treated with tofacitinib. The CDR3 nucleotides read TGTGCCACCAGCAGAGAGGACAGCAGGGAGACCCAGTACTTC. It yields the protein CATSREDSRETQYF.